What follows are 10 T cell receptor beta chains derived from one specimen sequenced in a study of T-cell memory formation after mild COVID-19 (dated by TCRdb to 2020 to 2022). The protocol used for the library was 5' RACE. Sequencing took place on an Illumina NovaSeq 6000. Starting from the raw public reads, TCRdb applied fastp trimming at Q25, assembled clones with MiXCR and retained in-frame beta chains. Every entry covers one CDR3 protein and lists the most common genes and DNA from its rows. The sample includes 470,000 or so distinct CDR3 sequences, with 15% to 20% observed a single time. The ten largest account for 8.4% of the sample. Sequenced input: PBMCs or a T cell subset sorted from them (not recorded which). All receptors derive from an adult woman who had mild COVID-19 (a few samples of this study predate the infection). The sample titles of this study are shuffled in the database, so cell type and time point are left out; the donor was told from shared clones.

This clonotype was seen a handful of times. This sequence joins TRBV3-1 and TRBJ2-7; D not certain. Germline CDR1 LGHDT, CDR2 YNNKEL (reference sequence). The CDR3 sequence is 13 residues long. Trimming took off 1 base at V and 7 bases at J, with 11 bases between the two ends. The CDR3 region is CASSQVLGTEQYF. CDR3 sequence (DNA): TGTGCCAGCAGCCAAGTCCTCGGTACAGAGCAGTACTTC.

The chain employs TRBV4-1 and TRBJ1-1, with D possibly matching TRBD1 (5 bases). The CDR3 extends over 14 amino acids. Germline CDR1 reads MGHRA; CDR2 reads YSYEKL. V dropped 0 bases and J dropped 6 bases, with 11 bases sitting between them. CDR3 region: CASSQDLRGPEAFF. The CDR3, as DNA: TGCGCCAGCAGCCAAGATCTAAGGGGCCCTGAAGCTTTCTTT.

This clonotype was detected a few times. The V and J genes are TRBV4-3 and TRBJ1-3; D gene uncertain. Germline CDR1 and CDR2: LGHNA and YSLEER. CDR3 length equals 17 residues. The V end was cut by 0 bases, the J end by 2 bases, with 14 bases between. As DNA, the CDR3 is TGCGCCAGCAGCCAAGATGGAAGGAGGAGTACTGGAAACACCATATATTTT. Encoded protein: CASSQDGRRSTGNTIYF.

The gene calls are TRBV7-8 and TRBJ2-3; 12 nucleotides agree with TRBD2. The CDR3 runs 17 residues. Germline V gives CDR1 SGHVS, CDR2 FQNEAQ. The junction had 5 bases not matched to a gene; V was cut back by 1 base and J by 3 bases. The CDR3, as DNA: TGTGCCAGCAGCTTAGAGCTAGCGGGGGGGCGGACAGATACGCAGTATTTT. Amino acid sequence: CASSLELAGGRTDTQYF.

The V call is TRBV20-1, the J call TRBJ1-6, with 8 bases identical to TRBD1. Germline CDR1 reads DFQATT; CDR2 reads SNEGSKA (reference sequence). This CDR3 comprises 15 residues. The CDR3 protein is CSGTFGTGDNSPLHF. The CDR3 nucleotides are TGCAGCGGAACTTTCGGGACAGGAGATAATTCACCCCTCCACTTT.

This clonotype was counted a few times. This chain connects TRBV6-2 or TRBV6-3 to TRBJ2-3; 8 bases are a match to TRBD2. Trimming cost V 5 bases and J 3 bases; bases outside gene matches: 7. Germline CDR1 and CDR2: MNHEY and SVGEGT. The CDR3 covers 15 residues. CDR3 in amino acids: CASSGSGAVTDTQYF. In DNA form, the CDR3 reads TGTGCCAGCAGTGGTAGCGGGGCGGTGACAGATACGCAGTATTTT.

The rearrangement joins TRBV7-6 to TRBJ2-6; TRBD2 aligns across 7 bases. Germline assignment: CDR1 SGHVS and CDR2 FNYEAQ. The CDR3 contains 15 residues. With V trimmed by 10 bases and J by 0 bases, 6 bases remained unmatched. The CDR3 protein is CAIPREDSGANVLTF. Here the CDR3 DNA reads TGTGCCATTCCCCGGGAGGACTCTGGGGCCAACGTCCTGACTTTC.

The genes are TRBV20-1 and TRBJ2-1; no reliable D call. Germline CDR1 and CDR2: DFQATT and SNEGSKA (reference sequence). V dropped 3 bases and J dropped 8 bases, with 14 bases sitting between them. The CDR3 contains 13 residues. The chain's CDR3 is CSASALKWDEQFF. CDR3 in DNA: TGCAGTGCTAGTGCCCTAAAGTGGGATGAGCAGTTCTTC.

This clonotype was observed a few times. The V call is TRBV7-2, the J call TRBJ2-3; D gene ambiguous. The CDR3 is made up of 12 amino acids. From germline, CDR1 is SGHTA and CDR2 FQGNSA. Trimming shortened V by 1 base and J by 11 bases, and 10 bases separated the two germline ends. CDR3 region: CASSLDELGQYF. The CDR3 DNA reads TGTGCCAGCAGCTTAGACGAGCTAGGGCAGTATTTT.

A few counts support this clonotype. The rearrangement links TRBV7-2 to TRBJ2-5; 9 nucleotides align to TRBD2. The CDR3 totals 15 residues. V trimming: 6 bases; J trimming: 4 bases; junction bases outside the gene matches: 9. Germline CDR1 reads SGHTA; CDR2 reads FQGNSA. In DNA, the CDR3 is TGTGCCAGCAGGCAACGGACTAGCGCGGTAGAGACCCAGTACTTC. Encoded protein: CASRQRTSAVETQYF.